These 8 T cell receptor beta chains share one sample of origin, sequenced in a study of naive and memory T cell subsets. Documented treatment: skin biopsy from PPD injection site in Mantoux-positive individual. An oligonucleotide containing a UMI was ligated to the 3' end of TCR cDNA. Ligated cDNA underwent four rounds of PCR with nested alpha and beta constant region primers and SP2. MiXCR, run by TCRdb on the UMI-ligation and nested PCR reads, gives a single entry per CDR3 protein. The sample holds under 25,000 distinct CDR3 sequences; nearly 6% are singletons and the top ten take 6% to 8%. The material was skin, obtained from a tuberculin skin test site. The receptor set was obtained from an adult in good health.

This clonotype has ten or more counts. V usage is TRBV13 and J usage is TRBJ2-3; no definite D call. This CDR3 comprises 15 residues. Per the germline V gene, CDR1 is PRHDT and CDR2 is FYEKMQ (reference sequence). V was pared by 0 bases and J by 6 bases, with 13 bases between. CDR3 region: CASSLGRPEYDTQYF. The DNA for the CDR3 is TGTGCCAGCAGCTTAGGCCGTCCGGAATACGATACGCAGTATTTT.

The sample holds many counts of this clonotype. V gene TRBV12-3 or TRBV12-4 combines with J gene TRBJ1-4; TRBD1 is a possible D gene (6 bases). This CDR3 is 16 amino acids long. V gave up 7 bases and J gave up 4 bases, with 19 bases separating them. CDR3: CASTSPDRPYNEKLFF. DNA of the CDR3: TGTGCCAGCACCTCACCCGACAGGCCTTATAATGAAAAACTGTTTTTT.

The sample holds many counts of this clonotype. V is TRBV20-1 and J is TRBJ2-1, with TRBD2 as a possible D gene (5 bases). In germline, CDR1 is DFQATT, CDR2 SNEGSKA (reference sequence). The V gene lost 3 bases and the J gene lost 9 bases, with 9 bases spanning the gap. The CDR3 covers 11 residues. CDR3 residues: CSARRAIEQFF. CDR3 coding DNA: TGCAGTGCTAGGAGGGCGATTGAGCAGTTCTTC.

This clonotype appeared many times. V gene TRBV20-1 combines with J gene TRBJ2-7; 13 nucleotides align to TRBD2. This CDR3 spans 15 amino acids. V shed 5 bases, J shed 4 bases, and the junction held 8 bases outside the gene matches. The germline CDR1 and CDR2 sequences are DFQATT and SNEGSKA (reference sequence). The CDR3 bases are TGCAGTGCTTCTGGACTAGCGGGAGTAAAGTACGAGCAGTACTTC. Its translation: CSASGLAGVKYEQYF.

This clonotype is medium-sized (0.01 to 0.1%) by share. This chain links TRBV11-3 with TRBJ1-5, with D perhaps matching TRBD1 (6 bases). V was clipped by 5 bases and J by 1 base, with 12 bases between them. CDR1 is SGHNT, CDR2 YENEEA, per germline. The CDR3 consists of 15 residues. The CDR3 here is CASSPDRPSNQPQHF. CDR3 nucleotides: TGTGCCAGCAGCCCAGACAGGCCGAGCAATCAGCCCCAGCATTTT.

This clonotype has ten or more counts. The V and J genes are TRBV14 and TRBJ1-1, with D unresolved. V lost 0 bases and J lost 1, with 15 bases in between. The CDR3 loop spans 17 amino acids. Germline assignment: CDR1 SGHDN and CDR2 FVKESK. The CDR3 here is CASSQDLGLLRNTEAFF. The CDR3 DNA follows: TGTGCCAGCAGCCAAGACCTGGGCCTGTTGCGGAACACTGAAGCTTTCTTT.

Ten or more counts support this clonotype. The V call is TRBV14, the J call TRBJ1-1, with 7 bases lining up with TRBD1. This CDR3 is built from 13 residues. CDR1 and CDR2 (germline): SGHDN, FVKESK. With V trimmed by 0 bases and J by 5 bases, 0 bases remained unmatched. The CDR3 protein is CASSQDRGTEAFF. CDR3 in DNA: TGTGCCAGCAGCCAAGACAGGGGGACTGAAGCTTTCTTT.

There are many counts of this clonotype. The V call is TRBV12-3 or TRBV12-4, the J call TRBJ2-2; the match to TRBD1 covers 10 bases. Trimming removed 1 base from V and 4 bases from J; junction bases left unmatched: 0. This CDR3 is 15 amino acids long. The CDR3 region is CASSLGDRGTGELFF. CDR3 nucleotides: TGTGCCAGCAGTTTAGGGGACAGGGGCACCGGGGAGCTGTTTTTT.